Following are 5 T cell receptor beta chains from one sample sequenced in a study of T cells after yellow fever vaccination. TCRdb itself ran the 5' RACE reads through MiXCR, one entry per CDR3 protein. This sample has about 340,000 distinct CDR3 sequences, with around 13% found just once. The source was CD4+ T cells sorted from PBMCs, collected 15 days after the yellow fever booster vaccination. The receptor set was obtained from a young man who received the YFV17D yellow fever vaccine.

Sample share makes this clonotype medium-sized. The chain joins TRBV7-2 to TRBJ2-5; 8 bases fit TRBD2. This CDR3 has 14 residues. Germline CDR1 SGHTA, CDR2 FQGNSA. The V segment lost 4 bases and the J segment 4 bases; nucleotides outside the gene matches: 5. The CDR3 nucleotides read TGTGCCAGCAGCTCCGGGGGGGCCCCAGAGACCCAGTACTTC. Protein: CASSSGGAPETQYF.

This clonotype has more than one count but fewer than ten. Here the CDR3 DNA reads TGCAGTGCTAGACGAGGGAACTCCCAGGGCTACACCTTC. It codes for CSARRGNSQGYTF. V gene TRBV20-1 combines with J gene TRBJ1-2, with no clear D. Trimming took off 2 bases at V and 8 bases at J, with 15 bases between the two ends. Germline V lookup: CDR1 DFQATT, CDR2 SNEGSKA (reference sequence). This CDR3 contains 13 residues.

This clonotype was seen a few times. The chain carries TRBV14 and TRBJ1-6; unclear D gene. V gave up 0 bases and J gave up 7 bases, with 13 bases separating them. This CDR3 is built from 16 residues. Germline V gives CDR1 SGHDN, CDR2 FVKESK. In DNA, the CDR3 is TGTGCCAGCAGCCAAGATCGCGGGGTCGAGAATTCACCCCTCCACTTT. Amino acid sequence: CASSQDRGVENSPLHF.

V gene TRBV28 combines with J gene TRBJ1-2, with a tentative D call TRBD1 (6 bases). The germline V gene encodes CDR1 MDHEN and CDR2 SYDVKM. The V gene lost 3 bases and the J gene lost 6 bases, with 20 bases spanning the gap. The CDR3 length is 16 residues. The CDR3 region has the DNA TGTGCCAGCAGTTTGGACCAAGAGGGCAGGGGCAATGGCTACACCTTC. Encoded protein: CASSLDQEGRGNGYTF.

The V call is TRBV2, the J call TRBJ1-1, with D unresolved. The CDR3 has 15 residues. V gave up 6 bases and J gave up 5 bases, with 19 bases separating them. Germline V CDR1 and CDR2: SNHLY, FYNNEI. This CDR3 is CASSPRTTGGTEAFF. CDR3 bases: TGTGCCAGCAGCCCACGTACCACCGGAGGGACTGAAGCTTTCTTT. The full variable domain, its missing parts supplied by reference TRBV2 and TRBJ1-1, is EPEVTQTPSHQVTQMGQEVILRCVPISNHLYFYWYRQILGQKVEFLVSFYNNEISEKSEIFDDQFSVERPDGSNFTLKIRSTKLEDSAMYFCASSPRTTGGTEAFFGQGTRLTVV.